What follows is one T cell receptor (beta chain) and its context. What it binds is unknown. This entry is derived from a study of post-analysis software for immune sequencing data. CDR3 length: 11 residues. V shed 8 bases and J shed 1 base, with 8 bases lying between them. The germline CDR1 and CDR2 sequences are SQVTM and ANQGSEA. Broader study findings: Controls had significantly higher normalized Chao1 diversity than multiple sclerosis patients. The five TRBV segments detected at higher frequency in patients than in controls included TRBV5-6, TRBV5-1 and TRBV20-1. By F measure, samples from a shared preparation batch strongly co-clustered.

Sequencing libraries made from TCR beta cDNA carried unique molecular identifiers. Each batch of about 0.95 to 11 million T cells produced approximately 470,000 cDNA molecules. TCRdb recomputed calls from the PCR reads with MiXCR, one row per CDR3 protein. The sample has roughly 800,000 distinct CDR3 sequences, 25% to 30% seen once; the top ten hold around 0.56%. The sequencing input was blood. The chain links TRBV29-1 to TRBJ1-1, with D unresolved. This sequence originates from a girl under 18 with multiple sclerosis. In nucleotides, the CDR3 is TGCAGCCAACAGAGGAACACTGAAGCTTTCTTT. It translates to CSQQRNTEAFF. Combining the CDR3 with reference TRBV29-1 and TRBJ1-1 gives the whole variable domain SAVISQKPSRDICQRGTSLTIQCQVDSQVTMMFWYRQQPGQSLTLIATANQGSEATYESGFVIDKFPISRPNLTFSTLTVSNMSPEDSSIYLCSQQRNTEAFFGQGTRLTVV.